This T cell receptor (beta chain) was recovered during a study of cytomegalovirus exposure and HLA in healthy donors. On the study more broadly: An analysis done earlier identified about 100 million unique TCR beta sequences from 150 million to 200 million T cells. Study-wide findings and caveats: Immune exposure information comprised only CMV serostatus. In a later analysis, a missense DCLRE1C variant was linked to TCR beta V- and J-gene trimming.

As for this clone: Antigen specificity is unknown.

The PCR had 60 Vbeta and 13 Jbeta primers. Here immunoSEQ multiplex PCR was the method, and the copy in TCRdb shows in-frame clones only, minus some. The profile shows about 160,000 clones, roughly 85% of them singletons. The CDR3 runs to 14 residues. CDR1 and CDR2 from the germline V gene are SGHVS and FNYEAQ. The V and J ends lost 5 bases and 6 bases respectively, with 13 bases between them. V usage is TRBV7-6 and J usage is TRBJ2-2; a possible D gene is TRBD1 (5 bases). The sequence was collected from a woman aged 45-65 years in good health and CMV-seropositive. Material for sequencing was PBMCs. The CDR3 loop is CASSPQTVPGELFF. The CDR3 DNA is TGTGCCAGCAGCCCCCAGACAGTTCCCGGGGAGCTGTTTTTT.